This T cell receptor (beta chain) was sequenced in a study of PD-L1 blockade in urothelial cancer. Overall study: In the patient group, about 85% of the roughly 30 were males with bladder-origin urothelial cancer. Blood yielded a median of about 140,000 T cells per sample. Blood analysis was done at 3 weeks (second dose) and 6 weeks after treatment began.

Time point defined: pretreatment peripheral blood. Trimming left V 6 bases short and J 6 bases short, with 11 bases between. The CDR3 is 13 residues long. Germline CDR1 and CDR2: MDHEN and SYDVKM. Note on this clone: Antigen specificity is unknown.

Clones were sequenced by immunoSEQ multiplex PCR, and TCRdb holds only the in-frame ones, with some missing. The sample shows roughly 51,000 clones, 79% of them seen only once. General observations from the study: Greater 3-week expansion of tumor-associated blood clones was recorded for durable-benefit patients.

The chain uses TRBV28 and TRBJ2-2, with D possibly TRBD2 on 6 matching bases. The sample in question was PBMCs, obtained around atezolizumab (anti-PD-L1) treatment. The TCR sequence derives from a man between 65 and 85 years old with urothelial cancer. The CDR3 sequence is CASSRLVAGELFF. The CDR3 DNA sequence: TGTGCCAGCAGCCGACTAGTCGCCGGGGAGCTGTTTTTT.